The rows below give T cell receptor beta chains drawn from one sample of a study of PD-1 blockade in classical Hodgkin lymphoma. This table comes from immunoSEQ multiplex PCR, and its TCRdb copy is limited to in-frame clones, with some not included. This table has more than 30,000 clones, about 85% appearing once. The material sequenced was CD4+ T cells from blood. The receptor source for this set is a human donor with classical Hodgkin lymphoma. Each CDR3 is given without its conserved first and last residue.

v_gene: TRBV11-3
CDR3aa: ASSFLGRGGYSGELF

v_gene: TRBV9
CDR3aa: ASTPGPLAGASGDEQF

v_gene: TRBV7-5
CDR3aa: ASSLGAGSYEQY

v_gene: TRBV11-3
CDR3aa: ASRRTSGSGDEQF

v_gene: TRBV2
CDR3aa: ASSGEGANGYT

v_gene: TRBV5-1
CDR3aa: ASSLGTYEQY

v_gene: TRBV13
CDR3aa: ASSPGLAGGNSYNEQF

v_gene: TRBV18
CDR3aa: ASSPGRVDTQY

v_gene: TRBV18
CDR3aa: ASSPSLDREAF

v_gene: TRBV7-2
CDR3aa: ASSLGIKGPQH

v_gene: TRBV7-3
CDR3aa: ASSSRPWNTEAF

v_gene: TRBV6-5
CDR3aa: ASRSVVGTEAF

v_gene: TRBV11-2
CDR3aa: ASSPPGGLRQF

v_gene: TRBV6-1
CDR3aa: ASLRDIGAKNIQY

v_gene: TRBV6-5
CDR3aa: ASSSVLRVGYGYT

v_gene: TRBV28
CDR3aa: ASSAATGNNQPQH

v_gene: TRBV7-2
CDR3aa: ASSFSGALYGYT

v_gene: TRBV15
CDR3aa: ATSSGLGSGNTIY

v_gene: TRBV6-5
CDR3aa: ASSYGEGGTWYGYT

v_gene: TRBV19
CDR3aa: ASSMLGYGYT